This T cell receptor beta chain came from a study of immune heterogeneity within non-small cell lung tumors. This clonotype was observed once. A read error may explain this, as a much larger clone is one base away. Deletions cut 0 bases from V and 1 base from J, with 9 bases between. The CDR3 runs to 15 residues. For the TCR beta CDR3, multiplex PCR with 32 V and 13 J primers performed the amplification. TCRdb ran MiXCR on the multiplex PCR reads and lists one entry per CDR3 protein. The table lists approximately 11,000 distinct CDR3 sequences, approximately 31% of them singletons, with approximately 20% in the top ten. Genomic DNA from bulk tumor acted as the template, and about 600 ng was loaded per sample. Several biopsies were collected from each primary tumor during surgery. They were spaced as far apart as possible within the tumor mass. Curative operations were performed on patients who had untreated, newly diagnosed non-small cell lung cancer.

V gene TRBV12-3 or TRBV12-4 combines with J gene TRBJ1-2; D gene unclear. Sequencing was carried out using lung tumor tissue. The TCR comes from a woman aged 45-59 years with non-small cell lung cancer. CDR3 protein: CASSLAPGGNYGYTF. The CDR3 bases are TGTGCCAGCAGTTTAGCGCCGGGCGGTAACTATGGCTACACCTTC.